Presented here are 27 T cell receptor beta chains from one specimen sequenced in a study of post-analysis software for immune sequencing data. Prepared libraries of TCR beta cDNA carried unique molecular identifiers. TCRdb re-derived calls from the PCR reads in MiXCR, one entry per CDR3 protein. The table lists about 820,000 distinct CDR3 sequences, roughly half of them singletons, with approximately 4.3% in the top ten. Findings and caveats of the study: The study found TRBV5-6, TRBV5-1 and TRBV20-1 among five or six TRBV segments more frequent in patients than controls.

Antigen specificity for these receptors is unknown. Sequencing was done on a sample of blood. The receptors come from a girl aged 10-17 years with multiple sclerosis.

The gene calls are TRBV4-1 and TRBJ2-1; no reliable D call. The V and J ends lost 0 bases and 2 bases respectively, with 11 bases between them. The V gene's germline CDR1 is MGHRA and CDR2 YSYEKL. The length of the CDR3 is 16 residues. The CDR3 region is CASSQDPSLAYNEQFF. DNA for the CDR3: TGCGCCAGCAGCCAAGATCCTAGTCTCGCCTACAATGAGCAGTTCTTC.

The chain carries TRBV10-3 and TRBJ2-5; 9 nucleotides agree with TRBD2. The trim removed 10 bases at V and 11 bases at J, leaving 17 bases unmatched. The CDR3 is 14 amino acids. Germline CDR1 is ENHRY and CDR2 is SYGVKD. This chain's CDR3 is CATGFQAGGPEQYF. Written as DNA, the CDR3 is TGTGCCACCGGGTTTCAAGCGGGGGGCCCGGAGCAGTACTTC.

The CDR3 loop is CASSRFGGNQPQHF. The CDR3 DNA sequence: TGTGCCAGCAGTCGCTTCGGTGGAAATCAGCCCCAGCATTTT. The chain links TRBV6-5 to TRBJ1-5, with D unresolved. Germline CDR1 reads MNHEY; CDR2 reads SVGAGI. The CDR3 runs 14 residues. V was shortened by 5 bases and J by 4 bases, with 12 bases between the two germline ends.

In its sample, this clonotype was seen once. The chain recombines TRBV3-1 with TRBJ2-7, with 7 bases aligning to TRBD1. Trimming at V came to 4 bases and at J to 4 bases, leaving 10 bases not matched to a gene. The germline V gene encodes CDR1 LGHDT and CDR2 YNNKEL (reference sequence). The CDR3 has 15 residues. The CDR3 bases are TGTGCCAGCAGCCCCCGGACAGGAAACCGGTACGAGCAGTACTTC. This translates into CASSPRTGNRYEQYF.

The rearrangement uses TRBV28 and TRBJ1-2; the D gene is possibly TRBD1 (5 bases). The CDR3 has 12 amino acids. Germline V gene sequence: CDR1 MDHEN, CDR2 SYDVKM. With 6 bases removed from V and 12 bases from J, the gap between germline ends came to 17 bases. The CDR3 spells CASRTSRGLHTF. CDR3 bases: TGTGCCAGCAGAACCAGTCGGGGGTTGCACACCTTC.

This clonotype was seen a handful of times. DNA of the CDR3: TGCAGTGGAATGCTTAGCGGGAGGGGTGAGACCCAGTACTTC. Translated, it gives CSGMLSGRGETQYF. The chain uses TRBV20-1 and TRBJ2-5; the match to TRBD2 covers 11 bases. CDR1 DFQATT and CDR2 SNEGSKA come from the germline V gene (reference sequence). This CDR3 region has 14 residues. V was pared by 7 bases and J by 5 bases, with 9 bases of the junction left unmatched.

This sequence joins TRBV28 and TRBJ1-5; perhaps TRBD1 as D (6 bases). Germline values: CDR1 MDHEN, CDR2 SYDVKM. This CDR3 is built from 16 residues. Trimming removed 5 bases at V and 6 bases at J, with 20 bases between. CDR3 nucleotides: TGTGCCAGCAGTCCCCAGGTTGGGGGCTCGGCTCAGCCCCAGCATTTT. Residues: CASSPQVGGSAQPQHF.

The chain employs TRBV20-1 and TRBJ2-7; 9 bases line up with TRBD2. Germline assignment: CDR1 DFQATT and CDR2 SNEGSKA (reference sequence). Trimming removed 3 bases from V and 4 bases from J; junction bases left unmatched: 7. The CDR3 runs to 14 residues. CDR3 in DNA: TGCAGTGCTAGCCTTGCTAGCGGGGAGTACGAGCAGTACTTC. This gives the protein CSASLASGEYEQYF.

For this clonotype: An end of the junction differs from the germline gene, which may be a read error. The chain joins TRBV7-6 to TRBJ2-5, with no clear D. The CDR3 is 13 amino acids. Germline V gene lookup returns CDR1 SGHVS and CDR2 FNYEAQ. The CDR3 loop is CASSLYGILEQYF. As DNA, the CDR3 is TGTGCCAGCAGCTTATATGGGATCCTCGAGCAGTACTTT.

This clonotype turned up a few times. This chain connects TRBV20-1 to TRBJ1-4; 8 bases align to TRBD1. Per the germline V gene, CDR1 is DFQATT and CDR2 is SNEGSKA (reference sequence). This CDR3 is built from 13 residues. V gave up 8 bases and J gave up 11 bases; unmatched junction bases: 13. CDR3 region: CSPYRSDRAKLFF. The CDR3 bases are TGCAGTCCTTATCGCTCGGACAGGGCGAAACTGTTTTTT.

The chain links TRBV7-2 to TRBJ1-5, with D uncertain. Germline assignment: CDR1 SGHTA and CDR2 FQGNSA. The CDR3 consists of 16 residues. Trimming removed 4 bases from V and 1 base from J, with 14 bases in between. The CDR3 DNA reads TGTGCCAGCAGCTCGCGAGGGAGTGGGAGCAATCAGCCCCAGCATTTT. Translated, it gives CASSSRGSGSNQPQHF.

This clonotype was observed a handful of times. The junction and the germline gene differ at one end; a read error may be behind it. The J gene is TRBJ2-7, the V gene TRBV6-5; a possible D gene is TRBD1 (6 bases). Per germline, CDR1 MNHEY and CDR2 SVGAGI. The CDR3 loop spans 16 amino acids. For the CDR3, the DNA is TGTGCCAGCAGTTACTCGTTCAGGGGTAAAACCTATGAGCAGTACTTC. Translated, it gives CASSYSFRGKTYEQYF.

Of note for this clonotype: The conserved closing phenylalanine or tryptophan is absent in this CDR3, likely reflecting a read error. The chain employs TRBV7-9 and TRBJ2-1; 11 nucleotides align to TRBD2. The junction had 13 bases not matched to a gene; V was cut back by 1 base and J by 8 bases. Germline lookup yields CDR1 SEHNR and CDR2 FQNEAQ (reference sequence). There are 18 residues in the CDR3. The CDR3: CASSLVRSLAGGRYEQFL. CDR3 nucleotides: TGTGCCAGCAGCTTAGTACGAAGTTTAGCGGGGGGGCGGTATGAGCAGTTCCTC.

The rearrangement uses TRBV20-1 and TRBJ1-4; D remains ambiguous. Trimming shortened V by 3 bases and J by 7 bases, and 9 bases separated the two germline ends. Looked up from germline, CDR1 is DFQATT and CDR2 is SNEGSKA (reference sequence). The CDR3 loop spans 12 amino acids. The CDR3 region is CSARVRGEKLFF. The DNA of the CDR3 is TGCAGTGCTAGGGTCAGAGGTGAAAAACTGTTTTTT.

The genes are TRBV7-8 and TRBJ1-1; D is unresolved. V was cut by 6 bases and J by 1 base, with 9 bases left in between. Looked up from germline, CDR1 is SGHVS and CDR2 is FQNEAQ. The CDR3 is 13 amino acids. The CDR3 is CASRVDGNTEAFF. The CDR3 region has the DNA TGTGCCAGCAGGGTGGACGGGAACACTGAAGCTTTCTTT.

The rearrangement joins TRBV9 to TRBJ2-5; TRBD2 matches 9 bases. V gave up 2 bases and J gave up 3 bases; unmatched junction bases: 2. CDR1 and CDR2 (germline): SGDLS, YYNGEE. The CDR3 has 14 residues. CDR3 DNA sequence: TGTGCCAGCAGCGTGGCGGGAGGGGAAGAGACCCAGTACTTC. Translating gives CASSVAGGEETQYF. Based on the CDR3 plus reference TRBV9 and TRBJ2-5, the full variable domain is DSGVTQTPKHLITATGQRVTLRCSPRSGDLSVYWYQQSLDQGLQFLIQYYNGEERAKGNILERFSAQQFPDLHSELNLSSLELGDSALYFCASSVAGGEETQYFGPGTRLLVL.

The J gene is TRBJ2-5, the V gene TRBV6-5, with D possibly matching TRBD2 (6 bases). The CDR3 extends over 15 amino acids. Germline V lookup: CDR1 MNHEY, CDR2 SVGAGI. The V and J ends lost 0 bases and 0 bases respectively, with 8 bases between them. DNA for the CDR3: TGTGCCAGCAGTTACTCGGGCGGGGACCAAGAGACCCAGTACTTC. Translated: CASSYSGGDQETQYF.

The chain has TRBV5-6 and TRBJ2-7; 9 bases fit TRBD2. V lost 0 bases and J lost 5; bases outside the gene matches: 6. The CDR3 is 15 amino acids. Germline lookup yields CDR1 SGHDT and CDR2 YYEEEE. The CDR3 DNA sequence: TGTGCCAGCAGCTTGGATAGCGGGAGATGCAACGAGCAGTACTTC. Translating it yields CASSLDSGRCNEQYF.

The chain links TRBV7-2 to TRBJ1-1, with TRBD1 as a possible D gene (5 bases). V was pared by 5 bases and J by 1 base, with 17 bases between. CDR1 is SGHTA and CDR2 is FQGNSA in the germline V gene. This CDR3 region has 16 residues. Written as DNA, the CDR3 is TGTGCCAGCAGCAAAACTATGACAGTGCGGAACACTGAAGCTTTCTTT. Its protein is CASSKTMTVRNTEAFF.

The rearrangement uses TRBV29-1 and TRBJ2-3; D uncertain. With 2 bases removed from V and 2 bases from J, the gap between germline ends came to 17 bases. The CDR3 covers 16 residues. Germline-derived CDR1 and CDR2 are SQVTM and ANQGSEA. CDR3 sequence reads: CSVESGEFSTTDTQYF. The CDR3 coding sequence is TGCAGCGTTGAAAGTGGTGAATTTAGCACCACAGATACGCAGTATTTT.

This clonotype was observed a few times. The chain combines TRBV7-3 with TRBJ2-3; D gene ambiguous. The CDR3 sequence is 13 residues long. The germline V gene encodes CDR1 SGHTA and CDR2 FQGTGA. The V end lost 0 bases, the J end lost 5 bases, and 6 bases lay between the germline ends. The CDR3: CASSLTVGDTQYF. The CDR3, as DNA: TGTGCCAGCAGCTTAACCGTAGGAGATACGCAGTATTTT.

The chain employs TRBV20-1 and TRBJ1-6, with unresolved D. V gave up 5 bases and J gave up 2 bases, with 13 bases separating them. Germline values: CDR1 DFQATT, CDR2 SNEGSKA (reference sequence). The CDR3 totals 15 residues. The CDR3 is CSARDWGTYNSPLHF. The CDR3 nucleotides are TGCAGTGCTCGCGACTGGGGAACCTATAATTCACCCCTCCACTTT.

The chain joins TRBV5-1 to TRBJ2-3; D uncertain. Trimming took off 5 bases at V and 6 bases at J, with 10 bases between the two ends. This CDR3 is 12 amino acids long. Germline CDR1 is SGHRS and CDR2 is YFSETQ. This CDR3 reads CASRLQDDTQYF. CDR3 DNA: TGCGCCAGCAGATTGCAGGACGATACGCAGTATTTT.

Only a few counts were recorded for this clonotype. This sequence joins TRBV6-1 and TRBJ2-1; TRBD1 matches 7 bases. V dropped 10 bases and J dropped 4; count of bases not matched to a gene: 10. The CDR3 covers 14 residues. From germline, CDR1 is MNHNS and CDR2 SASEGT. The CDR3 bases are TGTGCCACTACCTGGACAGGAGTTTACAATGAGCAGTTCTTC. Residues: CATTWTGVYNEQFF.

With respect to this clonotype: At one boundary the junction diverges from the germline segment, which might be a read error. The V gene is TRBV14, the J gene TRBJ2-3; tentative D call: TRBD2 (6 bases). This CDR3 is 15 amino acids long. CDR1 SGHDN and CDR2 FVKESK come from the germline V gene. The CDR3 loop reads CASSLLATSTDTQYF. CDR3 coding DNA: TGTGCCAGTAGCCTGCTAGCGACGAGCACAGATACGCAGTATTTT.

V and J are TRBV10-3 and TRBJ2-3; D not certain. CDR1 and CDR2 (germline): ENHRY, SYGVKD. V was shortened by 6 bases and J by 6 bases, with 19 bases between the two germline ends. This CDR3 is 15 amino acids long. The CDR3 nucleotides are TGTGCCATCAGAATGTCGGCATCCCCGGCGGATACGCAGTATTTT. Protein: CAIRMSASPADTQYF.

The genes are TRBV7-9 and TRBJ1-2; D unclear. V lost 1 base, J lost 12 bases, and 12 bases lay in between. The CDR3 is made up of 12 amino acids. Germline V gene data show CDR1 as SEHNR and CDR2 as FQNEAQ (reference sequence). Written as DNA, the CDR3 is TGTGCCAGCAGCTTAGACAACGCCGGCCACACCTTC. Translated: CASSLDNAGHTF.